This TCR beta chain is from a study of vaccination and CD4 T cells after COVID-19 (dated by TCRdb to 2021 to 2024). Background for the entire study: Convalescent patients had a positive SARS-CoV-2 result on nasal swab PCR, and of these patients, fewer than ten had mild disease and one had severe disease. The convalescent cohort included six males and four females, with two Hispanic individuals, seven Caucasians, two Asians and one multiracial person. Two doses of either the Pfizer-BioNTech BNT162b2 vaccine (n=8) or the Moderna mRNA-1273 vaccine (n=2) were administered to participants. Post-COVID blood samples were collected from convalescent patients a median of approximately 93 days after diagnosis, with a range of about 30 to 161 days. Post-vaccine blood samples were obtained a median of around 67 days after the second vaccine dose, with a range of about 12 to 241 days. Culture stimuli were overlapping spike peptide pools from SARS-CoV-2 and from the common cold coronaviruses HCoV-NL63, HCoV-OC43 and HCoV-229E. As controls, cultures received a CEFX viral epitope pool (the positive control), an HIV-1 Nef peptide pool (the negative control), or no peptide at all. The spike-specific CD4+ TCR repertoire was compared before and after mRNA vaccination in approximately 9 COVID-19 convalescent patients and a few infection-naive healthy vaccine recipients.

Taken from cysteine to phenylalanine, the CDR3 has 12 residues. The CDR3 DNA has 36 bases and is translated from base 1. The germline V gene (reference sequence) gives CDR1 as DFQATT and CDR2 as SNEGSKA. The library was prepared using PCR. DNA from cultured CD4+ T cells underwent TCR sequencing with the Oncomine TCR Beta short-read assay at the Johns Hopkins FTIC core. Genomic DNA was extracted from the cultured CD4+ T cells with the QIAamp micro DNA kit. Oncomine TCR Beta libraries from cultured CD4+ T cells were pooled using unique dual indexes and sequenced on an Illumina iSeq 100. The source study handled its data this way. Non-productive sequences were removed, and CDR3s that did not start with C, did not end with F or W, or were shorter than 7 amino acids were discarded. The MANAFEST web application was used to identify antigen-specific clonotypes by comparing peptide-stimulated wells against reference wells and other culture wells. To be called positive, a clone needed an FDR below 0.05, an odds ratio above 5, and a productive frequency above 0.1% in at least two of three replicate wells. Clonotypes that were significantly expanded in both SARS-CoV-2 spike wells and at least one common cold coronavirus spike condition were defined as cross-reactive. CDR3 homology was assessed with Levenshtein distances (stringdist) and unrooted phylogenetic trees (ape) in R version 3.6.1. The public reads were run again by TCRdb, first through fastp at Q25 and then through MiXCR, and only productive beta chains were kept. Each entry merges the rows of one CDR3 protein and shows their most common DNA and genes. The V and J calls reflect TCRdb's pipeline rather than the authors' work. The sample records more than 10,000 distinct CDR3 sequences, about four fifths of which are singletons. Roughly 31% of the sample belongs to the ten largest clones.

According to the study, the label for this sample's treatment or condition signals: roughly ten-day PBMC culture with coronavirus spike peptide pools or control peptides (ViraFEST assay). To expand antigen-specific T cells with peptide pools and then pick out the expanded clonotypes through TCR sequencing, the study relied on the ViraFEST assay. Positive SARS-CoV-2 PCR tests in the convalescent patients dated from March to December 2020, before Alpha, Beta and Delta variants emerged in the United States. Each well held roughly 2.2 million PBMCs cultured in IMDM containing approximately 5% human AB serum and about 10 IU/ml IL-2, with around 9.7 ug/ml peptide pools added. On days 3 and 7, half of the culture medium was replaced with fresh IL-2-containing medium. After more than 8 days of culture, CD4+ T cells were isolated by negative selection using the EasySep CD4+ T cell isolation kit. Ficoll-Paque Plus gradient centrifugation was used to isolate PBMCs from whole blood, and the isolated PBMCs were then either used fresh or cryopreserved at -140C. In general, triplicate wells were set up for every culture condition.

On this clonotype itself: There is no known antigen for this receptor. No much larger clonotype is one base removed from it; base qualities were not supplied.

Beyond this particular receptor, the publication reports: Of the vaccine-specific clones in convalescent patients, 304 of 307, or nearly all, reacted only to SARS-CoV-2 spike and did not cross-react with common cold coronaviruses. Among the post-vaccine SARS-CoV-2-reactive clones in convalescent patients, a median approximately 86% showed up only after vaccination, which suggests vaccine-specific priming. Relatively few convalescent patients were included in the study, and early timepoints after natural infection were not analyzed. An increase in the median number of SARS-CoV-2-reactive clonotypes from approximately 20 after infection to 35 to 40 after vaccination was observed, but the change was not found to be significant.

The sequence joins TRBV20-1 to TRBJ1-4, and the D gene may be TRBD1, 6 bases matching. The specimen sequenced was CD4+ T cells from blood, cultured in vitro. The sequence was collected from a human donor who had recovered from COVID-19. The CDR3 protein: CSCRGNHEKLFF. The DNA sequence is given as TGCAGCTGCAGGGGCAACCATGAAAAACTGTTTTTT.